One sample yielded the 30 T cell receptor beta chains listed below, sequenced in a study of blood T cell repertoires in COVID-19 (dated by TCRdb to the early 2020s). Library preparation used the immunoSEQ multiplex PCR assay. Not all clones reach the TCRdb copy of this immuneACCESS table, which keeps in-frame sequences only. Checked studies attribute under half of the gap to unresolved V genes and leave the rest unexplained. Recorded for this sample are 200,000 to 250,000 clones; nearly 90% of them occurred a single time. Roughly 15% of the sample belongs to the ten largest clones. The source material was PBMCs or T cells enriched from blood (not recorded which). Receptors originate from a man aged 25 to 40 who had been exposed to COVID-19.

This chain uses TRBV5-1 with TRBJ2-1, with 11 bases lining up with TRBD2. CDR1 and CDR2 from the germline V gene are SGHRS and YFSETQ. With V trimmed by 4 bases and J by 5 bases, 5 bases remained unmatched. This CDR3 has 15 residues. The CDR3 region has the DNA TGCGCCAGCAGCCCTAGCGGGGGGTCCCACAATGAGCAGTTCTTC. This translates into CASSPSGGSHNEQFF.

This clone showed up just once. This chain connects TRBV19 to TRBJ1-2, with a possible D match to TRBD1 (6 bases). Germline loops: CDR1 LNHDA, CDR2 SQIVND (reference sequence). The germline V and J ends were trimmed by 4 bases and 2 bases, with 17 bases remaining between them. The CDR3 length is 16 residues. The CDR3 protein is CASSTGATKRNYGYTF. CDR3 sequence (DNA): TGTGCCAGTAGTACAGGGGCCACCAAAAGAAACTATGGCTACACCTTC.

The V call is TRBV4-3, the J call TRBJ1-4; 7 bases match TRBD1. With 3 bases clipped from V and 7 bases from J, the junction kept 2 bases outside the gene matches. The CDR3 totals 13 residues. Germline CDR1 reads LGHNA; CDR2 reads YSLEER. CDR3 amino acids: CASSQGDSEKLFF. The CDR3, as DNA: TGCGCCAGCAGCCAGGGGGACAGTGAAAAACTGTTTTTT.

There are a few counts of this clone. The V and J genes are TRBV3-1 (or the pseudogene TRBV3-2) and TRBJ1-4; 7 positions agree with TRBD1. Germline-derived CDR1 and CDR2 are LGHDT and YNNKEL (reference sequence). V was pared by 7 bases and J by 3 bases, with 11 bases of the junction left unmatched. The CDR3 runs to 16 residues. This CDR3 is CASTLGDSRANEKLFF. DNA for the CDR3: TGTGCCAGCACTCTTGGGGACAGTAGGGCTAATGAAAAACTGTTTTTT.

The chain links TRBV7-3 to TRBJ1-2; 7 bases are a match to TRBD1. The germline V gene encodes CDR1 SGHTA and CDR2 FQGTGA. The CDR3 is made up of 16 amino acids. The trim removed 4 bases at V and 0 bases at J, leaving 8 bases unmatched. The CDR3 bases are TGTGCCAGCAGCTCCGGGACAGCAGAAACTAACTATGGCTACACCTTC. Translated, it gives CASSSGTAETNYGYTF.

V gene TRBV5-6 combines with J gene TRBJ1-2, with D hard to call. The V end was cut by 0 bases, the J end by 0 bases, with 9 bases between. Germline V CDR1 and CDR2: SGHDT, YYEEEE. The CDR3 is made up of 15 amino acids. CDR3 DNA sequence: TGTGCCAGCAGCTTGGGACTGGTAGCTAACTATGGCTACACCTTC. Its protein is CASSLGLVANYGYTF.

The chain uses TRBV9 and TRBJ1-1; D might be TRBD1 (6 bases). CDR1 is SGDLS and CDR2 is YYNGEE in the germline V gene. The CDR3 runs to 15 residues. Trimming pared 0 bases from V and 7 bases from J, leaving 16 bases between. The CDR3 loop reads CASSVASTGTGEAFF. The CDR3 DNA reads as TGTGCCAGCAGCGTAGCCTCGACAGGTACGGGTGAAGCTTTCTTT.

V and J are TRBV4-3 and TRBJ2-3; 9 bases agree with TRBD1. With V trimmed by 3 bases and J by 9 bases, 7 bases remained unmatched. Germline V lookup: CDR1 LGHNA, CDR2 YSLEER. CDR3 length: 14 residues. The CDR3 spells CASSQQQGARTQYF. The CDR3 nucleotides read TGCGCCAGCAGCCAGCAACAGGGGGCTCGCACGCAGTATTTT.

V gene TRBV3-1 (or the pseudogene TRBV3-2) combines with J gene TRBJ2-2; possible D gene TRBD1, 5 bases. Trimming cost V 1 base and J 2 bases, with 8 bases left between them. The CDR3 is 15 residues long. Germline V lookup: CDR1 LGHDT, CDR2 YNNKEL (reference sequence). The CDR3: CASSQARGNTGELFF. The CDR3 DNA is TGTGCCAGCAGCCAAGCTAGGGGAAACACCGGGGAGCTGTTTTTT.

The chain combines TRBV15 with TRBJ2-1, with TRBD1 matching 7 bases. Germline CDR1 reads LNHNV; CDR2 reads YYDKDF (reference sequence). The ends lost 8 bases at V and 7 bases at J; junction bases unmatched: 17. The CDR3 totals 16 residues. CDR3 bases: TGTGCCACCGAGCCAGGGCGACAGGGCCTGAGGAATGAGCAGTTCTTC. Translating it yields CATEPGRQGLRNEQFF.

The CDR3 region is CASSLGLDNSPLHF. The CDR3 DNA reads as TGTGCCAGCAGCTTAGGTCTAGATAATTCACCCCTCCACTTT. The chain recombines TRBV11-2 with TRBJ1-6; D is uncertain. CDR3 length equals 14 residues. Germline values: CDR1 SGHAT, CDR2 FQNNGV. The germline V and J ends were trimmed by 1 base and 5 bases, with 6 bases remaining between them.

The gene calls are TRBV9 and TRBJ1-3; the D is unclear. The CDR3 has 15 residues. V lost 6 bases, J lost 0 bases, and 13 bases lay in between. Germline CDR1 and CDR2: SGDLS and YYNGEE. The chain's CDR3 is CASTRGQLSGNTIYF. The CDR3, as DNA: TGTGCCAGCACTCGCGGGCAGCTCTCTGGAAACACCATATATTTT.

This sequence joins TRBV27 and TRBJ1-4; no clear D. The CDR3 totals 14 residues. The V gene lost 6 bases and the J gene lost 0 bases, with 8 bases spanning the gap. CDR1 and CDR2 (germline): MNHEY, SMNVEV (reference sequence). CDR3: CASRRLATNEKLFF. CDR3 nucleotides: TGTGCCAGCAGGCGGTTAGCAACTAATGAAAAACTGTTTTTT.

V gene TRBV7-2 combines with J gene TRBJ2-5; 7 bases agree with TRBD2. The CDR3 has 14 amino acids. The J segment lost 0 bases and the V segment lost 6 bases, leaving 4 bases of the junction unmatched. The V gene's germline CDR1 is SGHTA and CDR2 FQGNSA. The CDR3 loop is CASSRDYYQETQYF. Here the CDR3 DNA reads TGTGCCAGCAGTCGGGACTATTACCAAGAGACCCAGTACTTC. The full variable domain, with the rest looked up from reference TRBV7-2 and TRBJ2-5, is GAGVSQSPSNKVTEKGKDVELRCDPISGHTALYWYRQSLGQGLEFLIYFQGNSAPDKSGLPSDRFSAERTGGSVSTLTIQRTQQEDSAVYLCASSRDYYQETQYFGPGTRLLVL.

This clone appeared a single time. Likely a read error: the CDR3 ends without its conserved phenylalanine or tryptophan. The DNA is omitted, as the CDR3 cannot be located on it reliably, and the CDR3 follows TCRdb's listing. The chain is built from TRBV27 and TRBJ1-1. The length of the CDR3 is 9 amino acids, counting both ends. Germline V CDR1 and CDR2: MNHEY, SMNVEV (reference sequence). CDR3 loop: CASSPPRGG.

Here the CDR3 reads CASSIGNTIYF. CDR3 in DNA: TGCGCCAGCTCCATTGGAAACACCATATATTTT. The chain is built from TRBV5-1 and TRBJ1-3; D is unresolved. Germline V CDR1 and CDR2: SGHRS, YFSETQ. The CDR3 spans 11 residues. V shed 7 bases and J shed 3 bases, with 5 bases lying between them.

The rearrangement uses TRBV11-3 and TRBJ2-3; no definite D call. Germline assignment: CDR1 SGHNT and CDR2 YENEEA. The V gene lost 1 base and the J gene lost 4 bases, with 12 bases spanning the gap. This CDR3 comprises 15 residues. This chain's CDR3 is CASSLGQPRADTQYF. As DNA, the CDR3 is TGTGCCAGCAGCTTAGGGCAGCCACGGGCAGATACGCAGTATTTT.

The chain combines TRBV6-2 or TRBV6-3 with TRBJ2-7; D uncertain. The V end was cut by 4 bases, the J end by 6 bases, with 10 bases between. Germline V CDR1 and CDR2: MNHEY, SVGEGT. This CDR3 region has 12 residues. CDR3 nucleotides: TGTGCCAGCAGTTTTGCAGTCCGCGAGCAGTACTTC. Translated, it gives CASSFAVREQYF.

The chain recombines TRBV6-6 with TRBJ2-7, with D possibly TRBD2 on 6 matching bases. Germline assignment: CDR1 MNHNY and CDR2 SVGAGI (reference sequence). Trimming took 3 bases from V and 2 from J, leaving 11 bases between them. This CDR3 is built from 14 residues. CDR3 residues: CASSYTGEAYEQYF. The CDR3, as DNA: TGTGCCAGCAGTTATACGGGGGAAGCCTACGAGCAGTACTTC.

V usage is TRBV5-4 and J usage is TRBJ2-5; 7 bases align to TRBD2. The CDR3 consists of 14 residues. From germline, CDR1 is SGHNT and CDR2 YYREEE (reference sequence). V shed 4 bases and J 1 base; nucleotides not matched to a gene: 4. The CDR3: CASSDGGSQETQYF. As DNA, the CDR3 is TGTGCCAGCAGCGACGGGGGGTCCCAAGAGACCCAGTACTTC. Complete variable domain (other parts from reference TRBV5-4 and TRBJ2-5): ETGVTQSPTHLIKTRGQQVTLRCSSQSGHNTVSWYQQALGQGPQFIFQYYREEENGRGNFPPRFSGLQFPNYSSELNVNALELDDSALYLCASSDGGSQETQYFGPGTRLLVL.

V gene TRBV6-2 or TRBV6-3 combines with J gene TRBJ2-7; D gene unclear. V was trimmed by 4 bases and J by 5 bases, leaving 9 bases between them. Germline V gene sequence: CDR1 MNHEY, CDR2 SVGEGT. This CDR3 has 12 residues. The CDR3, as DNA: TGTGCCAGCAGTTTGACATTCAACGAGCAGTACTTC. Encoded protein: CASSLTFNEQYF.

This chain uses TRBV20-1 with TRBJ2-3, with 9 bases aligning to TRBD1. This CDR3 is built from 15 residues. The V gene's germline CDR1 is DFQATT and CDR2 SNEGSKA (reference sequence). V lost 3 bases, J lost 6 bases, and 10 bases stayed unmatched. CDR3: CSASTTGGLGDTQYF. CDR3 bases: TGCAGTGCTAGTACGACAGGGGGTCTGGGGGATACGCAGTATTTT.

V gene TRBV13 combines with J gene TRBJ2-7; D gene ambiguous. The CDR3 runs to 14 residues. CDR1 and CDR2 (germline): PRHDT, FYEKMQ (reference sequence). Trimming shortened V by 4 bases and J by 0 bases, and 10 bases separated the two germline ends. In DNA form, the CDR3 reads TGTGCCAGCAGCTCCCCGCGGAGCTCCTACGAGCAGTACTTC. Its protein product is CASSSPRSSYEQYF.

The chain joins TRBV7-2 to TRBJ2-7, with D unclear. This CDR3 has 15 amino acids. Trimming cost V 3 bases and J 3 bases, with 15 bases left between them. The V gene's germline CDR1 is SGHTA and CDR2 FQGNSA. CDR3: CASSLAEMNFYEQYF. The CDR3 region has the DNA TGTGCCAGCAGCTTGGCGGAAATGAATTTCTACGAGCAGTACTTC.

V and J are TRBV27 and TRBJ2-5; possibly TRBD1 for D (5 bases). The germline gives CDR1 MNHEY, CDR2 SMNVEV (reference sequence). The CDR3 has 12 residues. V lost 11 bases to trimming and J lost 0 bases, with 10 bases between them. This CDR3 is CAPRADQETQYF. Here the CDR3 DNA reads TGTGCCCCCAGGGCAGACCAAGAGACCCAGTACTTC.

The rearrangement uses TRBV19 and TRBJ2-6; 7 bases map to TRBD1. The V segment lost 3 bases and the J segment 0 bases; nucleotides outside the gene matches: 5. The CDR3 loop spans 17 amino acids. Germline V CDR1 and CDR2: LNHDA, SQIVND (reference sequence). The CDR3, as DNA: TGTGCCAGTAGTATGATGGACAGGATCTCTGGGGCCAACGTCCTGACTTTC. Its translation is CASSMMDRISGANVLTF.

The chain carries TRBV7-6 and TRBJ1-6; tentative D call: TRBD1 (6 bases). Germline CDR1 is SGHVS and CDR2 is FNYEAQ. The CDR3 runs 15 residues. V lost 4 bases, J lost 6 bases, and 13 bases lay in between. CDR3: CASSYEQGPNSPLHF. The DNA of the CDR3 is TGTGCCAGCAGCTATGAACAGGGACCTAATTCACCCCTCCACTTT.

V usage is TRBV7-9 and J usage is TRBJ2-5; a possible D gene is TRBD1 (6 bases). This CDR3 comprises 14 residues. CDR1 SEHNR and CDR2 FQNEAQ come from the germline V gene (reference sequence). Trimming removed 6 bases at V and 3 bases at J, with 14 bases between. The CDR3 here is CASRADWTEETQYF. CDR3 coding DNA: TGTGCCAGCAGGGCCGATTGGACAGAAGAGACCCAGTACTTC.

The V call is TRBV19, the J call TRBJ1-2, with D possibly TRBD1 on 5 matching bases. This CDR3 has 13 residues. Trimming stripped 4 bases from V and 8 bases from J, with 14 bases between. Germline V gene data show CDR1 as LNHDA and CDR2 as SQIVND (reference sequence). The CDR3 spells CASSRQGLWGYTF. The CDR3 nucleotides are TGTGCCAGTAGTAGGCAGGGCCTATGGGGCTACACCTTC.

This sequence joins TRBV9 and TRBJ1-1, with TRBD1 matching over 9 bases. V gave up 4 bases and J gave up 3 bases; unmatched junction bases: 4. Germline V lookup: CDR1 SGDLS, CDR2 YYNGEE. The CDR3 runs to 14 residues. The CDR3 nucleotides are TGTGCCAGCAGCACCCGACAGGGGGACACTGAAGCTTTCTTT. Protein product: CASSTRQGDTEAFF.